Following are 8 T cell receptor beta chains from one sample sequenced in a study of blood T cells in healthy people across ages. A second PCR of about 6 to 11 cycles used a sample-barcoded 5' primer and a J-beta primer mix. MiXCR, run by TCRdb on the 5' RACE reads, gives a single entry per CDR3 protein. The table records 650,000 or so distinct CDR3 sequences, more than 45% of them present only once. Material for sequencing was blood. The source of these receptors is an elderly woman in good health.

Concerning this clonotype: This may be a read error: a much more frequent sequence differs by one nucleotide. This sequence joins TRBV7-3 and TRBJ2-1; weak D call: TRBD2 (6 bases). CDR1 is SGHTA and CDR2 is FQGTGA in the germline V gene. The CDR3 runs 16 residues. CDR3 amino acids: CASSPEAGYSYSEQFF. The CDR3 nucleotides read TGTGCCAGCAGCCCCGAGGCGGGGTACTCCTACAGTGAGCAGTTCTTC.

This chain connects TRBV28 to TRBJ2-7; D possibly corresponds to TRBD2 (6 bases). CDR1 MDHEN and CDR2 SYDVKM come from the germline V gene. The length of the CDR3 is 13 residues. The V and J ends lost 8 bases and 0 bases respectively, with 11 bases between them. CDR3 bases: TGTGCCAGCGGGCGGGACCCCTCCTACGAGCAGTACTTC. Its translation: CASGRDPSYEQYF.

This chain joins TRBV6-1 and TRBJ2-7, with a possible D match to TRBD1 (5 bases). Between the trimmed V and J ends, which lost 8 bases and 0 bases, there was a span of 11 bases. This CDR3 is 13 amino acids long. Germline V gene sequence: CDR1 MNHNS, CDR2 SASEGT. CDR3 protein: CASEGELSYEQYF. The CDR3 DNA is TGTGCCAGCGAAGGGGAACTCTCCTACGAGCAGTACTTC.

As for this clonotype: A much larger clonotype is one base distant, so this may be a read error. The chain joins TRBV29-1 to TRBJ2-1; possible D gene TRBD1, 5 bases. CDR3 length: 14 amino acids. The germline V gene encodes CDR1 SQVTM and CDR2 ANQGSEA. The CDR3 here is CSVDDSPSYKEQFF. DNA for the CDR3: TGCAGCGTTGACGACAGTCCCTCCTACAAGGAGCAGTTCTTC.

Remarks on this clonotype: This sequence may be a read error, since a much larger clone differs from it by one base. The chain has TRBV2 and TRBJ2-1, with 14 bases fitting TRBD2. The end of the DNA fits TRBJ2-7 better, so the J call may be wrong. Per the germline V gene, CDR1 is SNHLY and CDR2 is FYNNEI. This CDR3 is built from 14 residues. The CDR3 is CATRLAGGYNEQYF. The CDR3 bases are TGTGCCACCCGACTAGCGGGGGGGTACAATGAGCAGTACTTC.

This clonotype was recorded a few times. The chain recombines TRBV10-3 with TRBJ2-7; tentative D call: TRBD1 (6 bases). The germline CDR1 and CDR2 sequences are ENHRY and SYGVKD. The length of the CDR3 is 13 residues. Trimming left V 6 bases short and J 5 bases short, with 14 bases between. CDR3 coding DNA: TGTGCCATCAGCACGATACAGGGCCACGAGCAGTACTTC. As protein: CAISTIQGHEQYF.

The CDR3 here is CSVSGTDQETQYF. In DNA form, the CDR3 reads TGCAGCGTCTCCGGGACAGACCAAGAGACCCAGTACTTC. This chain joins TRBV29-1 and TRBJ2-5; TRBD1 agrees at 7 bases. Trimming removed 6 bases from V and 0 bases from J; junction bases left unmatched: 4. Germline CDR1 is SQVTM and CDR2 is ANQGSEA. The CDR3 runs to 13 residues.

This clonotype appeared many times. V is TRBV20-1 and J is TRBJ1-4; D is undetermined. Between the trimmed V and J ends, which lost 3 bases and 7 bases, there was a span of 12 bases. The CDR3 totals 13 residues. The germline V gene has CDR1 DFQATT and CDR2 SNEGSKA (reference sequence). DNA of the CDR3: TGCAGTGCTAGCAGAGGAGCCACTGAAAAACTGTTTTTT. Translating gives CSASRGATEKLFF.